This entry is about one T cell receptor (beta chain). The antigen is not known. The sample originates from a study of tumor-infiltrating lymphocytes in primary liver carcinoma. Study overall: Read depth, roughly 3.65 to 7.5 million productive TCRbeta reads, did not differ significantly between tissues.

The CDR3 spans 11 residues. From germline, CDR1 is SGHAT and CDR2 FQDESV (reference sequence). The V and J ends lost 6 bases and 12 bases respectively, with 12 bases between them. Total RNA (approximately 450 ng) served as template for TCR beta cDNA synthesis primed by a constant-region primer. Libraries for TCR beta were built through three nested multiplex PCR rounds, which together made up a slightly modified ARM-PCR procedure. Rounds one and two of PCR, each of 10 cycles, were primed with TRBV1-TRBV30 forward primers and a C-beta reverse primer. TCRdb reanalysed the multiplex PCR reads using MiXCR and keeps one entry per CDR3 protein. Among roughly 200,000 distinct CDR3 sequences listed, over 80% were seen once. From roughly 20-30 mg of unsorted bulk tissue, DNA and RNA were co-extracted together. General study results and limits: Top-250-clone fractions were significantly higher in tumors than in blood (p = 0.039). Relative to tumor region pairs, the tumor-adjacent and tumor-blood pairs showed overlap that was lower.

V gene TRBV11-1 combines with J gene TRBJ2-1, with D unclear. Sequencing input: tumor tissue from primary liver carcinoma. This clonotype was obtained from a man in his forties with primary liver carcinoma and hepatitis B virus infection. The DNA for the CDR3 is TGTGCCAGCAGTAAAGCTGATGGGCAGTTCTTC. Translating gives CASSKADGQFF.